These T cell receptor beta chains were read from a single sample in a study of CD8 T cells in Susac syndrome. MiXCR, applied by TCRdb to the immunoSEQ multiplex PCR reads, yields one record per CDR3 protein. This table has around 300,000 distinct CDR3 sequences, around 85% appearing once. The sequenced sample consisted of CD8+ T cells from PBMCs. The receptors here all came from a human donor with multiple sclerosis. CDR3s include the opening cysteine and the closing phenylalanine or tryptophan. Each record gives: J gene, clone size, V gene, D gene, CDR3 DNA, CDR3 protein. A D gene is named only where the DNA matches it firmly. The size field is filled for only some rows; it gives once, few, many or a size class.

>TRBJ2-7|-|TRBV28|-
TGTGCCAGCAGTTTACTACCGGGAACCTACGAGCAGTACTTC
CASSLLPGTYEQYF
>TRBJ1-1|-|TRBV2|-
TGTGCCGGGCGGGGACCTTTGAACACTGAAGCTTTCTTT
CAGRGPLNTEAFF
>TRBJ1-1|few|TRBV4-1|-
TGCGCCAGCAGCCAAGAGGATCCAAGGGGGACGGACACTGAAGCTTTCTTT
CASSQEDPRGTDTEAFF
>TRBJ2-6|-|TRBV9|-
TGTGCCAGCAGCCCCCTTGGGCAAATCGCAGCCAACGTCCTGACTTTC
CASSPLGQIAANVLTF
>TRBJ1-2|-|TRBV4-3|-
TGCGCCAGCAGCCAAGGGGGGGGTGTGTATGGCTACACCTTC
CASSQGGGVYGYTF
>TRBJ2-6|-|TRBV4-3|TRBD2
TGCGCCAGCAGCGATACTAGCGGGAGCTCTGGGGCCAACGTCCTGACTTTC
CASSDTSGSSGANVLTF
>TRBJ2-1|-|TRBV9|-
TGTGCCAGCAGCGTAGATAGTCCCGTGTACAATGAGCAGTTCTTC
CASSVDSPVYNEQFF
>TRBJ1-5|-|TRBV27|TRBD1
TGTGCCAGCAGCCAGGGGGCACGGCAGCCCCAGCATTTT
CASSQGARQPQHF
>TRBJ1-1|once|TRBV23-1|-
TGCGCCAGCAGTCAATCGCGGGGGCCGGGGGCTAGGACTTTCTTT
CASSQSRGPGARTFF
>TRBJ2-1|-|TRBV27|-
TGTGCCAGCAGATCTGACAGGGTGGGGGGTGGCCAACCCGGGGATGAGCAGTTCTTC
CASRSDRVGGGQPGDEQFF
>TRBJ1-2|-|TRBV10-3|TRBD1
TGTGCCATCAGTGAGCCTTTCGGGACAGACTCAAATAACTATGGCTACACCTTC
CAISEPFGTDSNNYGYTF
>TRBJ1-5|-|TRBV6-5|TRBD1
TGTGCCAGCAGCACGGAACAGGGGCATCAGCCCCAGCATTTT
CASSTEQGHQPQHF
>TRBJ1-3|-|TRBV30|-
TGTGCCTGGAGTCGGACCTCTGGAAACACCATATATTTT
CAWSRTSGNTIYF
>TRBJ1-2|-|TRBV27|-
TGTGCCAGCAAGACGGTCCTTCAGGGGAAGGATGGCTACACCTTC
CASKTVLQGKDGYTF
>TRBJ2-3|-|TRBV28|TRBD1
TGTGCCAGCGGGGACAGCTCCGATACGCAGTATTTT
CASGDSSDTQYF
>TRBJ2-7|-|TRBV2|-
TGTGCCAGCAGCCAGGACCTTCGCGGCTCCTACGAGCAGTACTTC
CASSQDLRGSYEQYF
>TRBJ2-1|-|TRBV19|TRBD2
TGTGCCAGTAGTATACGGGGGGAGTACAATGAGCAGTTCTTC
CASSIRGEYNEQFF
>TRBJ1-1|few|TRBV29-1|-
TGCAGCGTTGGTACTAACACTGAAGCTTTCTTT
CSVGTNTEAFF
>TRBJ2-7|-|TRBV9|TRBD2
TGTGCCAGCAGCGGTGGACTAGCCTCCTCCTACGAGCAGTACTTC
CASSGGLASSYEQYF
>TRBJ1-2|-|TRBV6-2/TRBV6-3|-
TGTGCCAGCAGTTACTCGATTCGGGGAGCTAACTATGGCTACACCTTC
CASSYSIRGANYGYTF